The TCR beta chain under discussion was sequenced for a study of T cell changes during pregnancy in multiple sclerosis. Clones were sequenced by immunoSEQ multiplex PCR, and TCRdb holds only the in-frame ones, with some missing. Of about 120,000 clones in the sample, under 95% were seen once. Germline loops: CDR1 LNHDA, CDR2 SQIVND (reference sequence). Trimming cost V 4 bases and J 4 bases, with 12 bases left between them. The CDR3 spans 14 residues. This sequence joins TRBV19 and TRBJ2-3, with D possibly being TRBD1 (6 bases). Source: peripheral blood, taken before pregnancy. This TCR was recovered from a female donor with multiple sclerosis, enrolled in a pregnancy study. The CDR3, as DNA: TGTGCCAGTAGTAGGGGTCAGGGGCCAGATACGCAGTATTTT. It yields the protein CASSRGQGPDTQYF.